This TCR beta chain is from a study of shared clonotypes between healthy human individuals. Details on this clone: Its antigen remains unidentified. Other DNA sequences from this sample encode an identical CDR3 as well.

The assay was run at deep level. Clones were read by immunoSEQ multiplex PCR, and TCRdb kept only the in-frame ones, dropping some. The profile shows 2 million to 2.5 million clones, 85% to 95% of them singletons. The germline V gene encodes CDR1 ENHRY and CDR2 SYGVKD. V lost 2 bases and J 5 bases, leaving 6 bases between the germline ends. CDR3 length: 12 amino acids. General study findings and limits: Around 5.3% of naive CD4 clonotypes were shared across four donors. Unshared clonotypes carried lower generation probabilities than those common to all four donors.

CD45RO-negative cells were positively selected for CCR7, leaving out terminally differentiated effector memory CD45RA+ cells. The sequence was collected from a man between 18 and 35 years old in good health. Some clones in this sample may be carry-over from other donors' samples. Sequenced sample: naive CD8+ T cells from PBMCs. V and J are TRBV10-3 and TRBJ1-1, with unresolved D. CDR3 sequence: CAISESGTEAFF. In DNA, the CDR3 is TGTGCCATCAGTGAGAGCGGAACTGAAGCTTTCTTT.